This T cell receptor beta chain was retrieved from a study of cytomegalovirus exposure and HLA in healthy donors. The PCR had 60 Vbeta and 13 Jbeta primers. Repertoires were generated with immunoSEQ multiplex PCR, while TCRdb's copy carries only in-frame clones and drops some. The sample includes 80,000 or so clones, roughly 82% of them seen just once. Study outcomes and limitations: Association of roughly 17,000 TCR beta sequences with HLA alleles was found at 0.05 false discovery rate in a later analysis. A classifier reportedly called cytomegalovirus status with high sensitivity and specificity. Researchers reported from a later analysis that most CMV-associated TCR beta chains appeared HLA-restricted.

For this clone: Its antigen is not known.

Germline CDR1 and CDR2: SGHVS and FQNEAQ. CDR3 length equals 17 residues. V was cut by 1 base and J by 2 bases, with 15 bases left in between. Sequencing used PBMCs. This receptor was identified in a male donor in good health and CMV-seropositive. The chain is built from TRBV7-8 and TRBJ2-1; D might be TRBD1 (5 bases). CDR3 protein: CASSLDGALGTYNEQFF. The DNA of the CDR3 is TGTGCCAGCAGCTTAGATGGGGCCCTAGGAACCTACAATGAGCAGTTCTTC.